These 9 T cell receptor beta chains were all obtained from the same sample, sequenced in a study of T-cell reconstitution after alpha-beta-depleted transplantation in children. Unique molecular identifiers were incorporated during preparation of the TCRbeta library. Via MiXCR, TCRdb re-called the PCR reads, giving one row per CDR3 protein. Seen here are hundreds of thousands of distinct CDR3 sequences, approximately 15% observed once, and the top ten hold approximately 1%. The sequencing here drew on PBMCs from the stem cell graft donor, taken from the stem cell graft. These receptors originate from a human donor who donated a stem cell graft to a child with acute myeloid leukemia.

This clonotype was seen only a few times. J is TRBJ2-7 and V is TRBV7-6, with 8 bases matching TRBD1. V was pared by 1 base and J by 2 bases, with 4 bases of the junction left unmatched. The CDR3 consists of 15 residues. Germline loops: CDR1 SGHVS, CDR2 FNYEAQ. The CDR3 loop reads CASSLGTGTTYEQYF. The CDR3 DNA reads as TGTGCCAGCAGCTTAGGGACAGGGACGACCTACGAGCAGTACTTC.

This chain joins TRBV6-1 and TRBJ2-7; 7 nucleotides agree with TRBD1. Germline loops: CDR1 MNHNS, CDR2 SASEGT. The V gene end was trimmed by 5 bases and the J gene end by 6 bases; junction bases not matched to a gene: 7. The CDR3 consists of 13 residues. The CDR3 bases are TGTGCCAGCAGTCTCGGGACAGTCTCCGAGCAGTACTTC. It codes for CASSLGTVSEQYF.

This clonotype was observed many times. CDR3 in DNA: TGCAGTGCTCCGCAGGGACAGACACTGTTTTTT. Translation: CSAPQGQTLFF. The chain uses TRBV20-1 and TRBJ1-4; 7 bases are a match to TRBD1. The CDR3 is 11 amino acids. Trimming took 5 bases from V and 13 from J; bases not matched to a gene: 7. Germline lookup yields CDR1 DFQATT and CDR2 SNEGSKA (reference sequence).

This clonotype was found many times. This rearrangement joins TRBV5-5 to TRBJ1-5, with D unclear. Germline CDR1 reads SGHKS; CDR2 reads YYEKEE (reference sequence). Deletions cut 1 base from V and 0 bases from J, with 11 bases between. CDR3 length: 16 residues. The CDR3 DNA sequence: TGTGCCAGCAGCTTGAGGGCAGGACTTAGCAATCAGCCCCAGCATTTT. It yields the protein CASSLRAGLSNQPQHF.

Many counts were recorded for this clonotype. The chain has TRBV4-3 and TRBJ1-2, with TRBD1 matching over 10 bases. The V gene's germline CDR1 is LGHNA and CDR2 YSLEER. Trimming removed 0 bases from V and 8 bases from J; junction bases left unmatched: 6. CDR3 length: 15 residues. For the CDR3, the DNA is TGCGCCAGCAGCCAAGAGGGGACAGGGGATTACGGCTACACCTTC. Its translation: CASSQEGTGDYGYTF.

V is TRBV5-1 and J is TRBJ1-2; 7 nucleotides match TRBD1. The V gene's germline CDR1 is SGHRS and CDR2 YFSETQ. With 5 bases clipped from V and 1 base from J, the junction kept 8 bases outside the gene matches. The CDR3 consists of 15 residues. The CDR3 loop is CASRLDRRLNYGYTF. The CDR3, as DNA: TGCGCCAGCAGACTGGACAGGAGACTTAACTATGGCTACACCTTC.

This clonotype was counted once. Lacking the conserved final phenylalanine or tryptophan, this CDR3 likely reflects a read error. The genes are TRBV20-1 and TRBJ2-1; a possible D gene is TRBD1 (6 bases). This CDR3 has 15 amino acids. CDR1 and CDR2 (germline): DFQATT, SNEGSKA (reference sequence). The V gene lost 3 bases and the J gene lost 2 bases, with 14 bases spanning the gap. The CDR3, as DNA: TGCAGTGCTAGTTGGGGGCGAGCTACCTACAATGAGCAGTTCGTC. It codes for CSASWGRATYNEQFV.

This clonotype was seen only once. CDR3 nucleotides: TGTGCCAGCAGCTTGAGGGACAATTATGGCTACACCTTC. It codes for CASSLRDNYGYTF. The chain joins TRBV7-2 to TRBJ1-2, with a possible D match to TRBD1 (6 bases). V was cut by 3 bases and J by 5 bases, with 10 bases left in between. Germline V gene sequence: CDR1 SGHTA, CDR2 FQGNSA. This CDR3 comprises 13 residues.

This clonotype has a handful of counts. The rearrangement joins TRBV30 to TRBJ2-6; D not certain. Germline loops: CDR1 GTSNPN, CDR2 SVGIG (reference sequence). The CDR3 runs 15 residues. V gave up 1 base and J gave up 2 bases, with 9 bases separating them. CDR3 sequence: CAWSAHVPGANVLTF. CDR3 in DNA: TGTGCCTGGAGTGCCCATGTTCCTGGGGCCAACGTCCTGACTTTC.